Reported below is one TCR beta chain. V was pared by 3 bases and J by 1 base, with 19 bases between. The germline CDR1 and CDR2 sequences are LNHNV and YYDKDF (reference sequence). The CDR3 sequence is 18 residues long. The entry originates in a study of blood T cell repertoires in COVID-19. Repertoires were generated with immunoSEQ multiplex PCR, while TCRdb's copy carries only in-frame clones and drops some. This table holds 150,000 to 200,000 clones, approximately 89% found once. Sequencing was performed on peripheral blood. This TCR was sampled from a man aged 40-49 years with active or convalescent COVID-19. This rearrangement joins TRBV15 to TRBJ1-3; D remains unclear. CDR3 region: CATSSPSSTEESGNTIYF. CDR3 coding DNA: TGTGCCACCAGCAGTCCGAGTTCAACGGAGGAATCTGGAAACACCATATATTTT.